Reported below is one T cell receptor (beta chain). Its target is not known. Germline V lookup: CDR1 MGHRA, CDR2 YSYEKL. V was cut by 0 bases and J by 1 base, with 9 bases left in between. This CDR3 is 15 amino acids long. The PCR used 60 Vbeta and 13 Jbeta primers. Clones were sequenced by immunoSEQ multiplex PCR, and TCRdb holds only the in-frame ones, with some missing. Among about 200,000 clones listed, 80% to 90% were seen once. This sample stems from a study of cytomegalovirus exposure and HLA in healthy donors. Points from the study as a whole: There were several of the most significant clusters that appeared linked to common viral pathogens in a later analysis.

This TCR was recovered from a man aged 25 to 40 in good health and CMV-seronegative. This rearrangement joins TRBV4-1 to TRBJ1-1; weak D call: TRBD1 (5 bases). Sequencing was performed on PBMCs. CDR3 DNA sequence: TGCGCCAGCAGCCAAGAAGGGGCTAAGAACACTGAAGCTTTCTTT. It translates to CASSQEGAKNTEAFF.